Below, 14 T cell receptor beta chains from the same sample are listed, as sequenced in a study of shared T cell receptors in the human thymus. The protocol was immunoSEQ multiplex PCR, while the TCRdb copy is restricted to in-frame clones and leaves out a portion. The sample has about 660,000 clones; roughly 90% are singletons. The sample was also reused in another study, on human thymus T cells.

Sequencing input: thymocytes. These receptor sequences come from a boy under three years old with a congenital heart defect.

CDR3 DNA: TGCGCCAGCAGCCTACAGACCCTATCCTACGAGCAGTACTTC. Protein: CASSLQTLSYEQYF. V is TRBV4-3 and J is TRBJ2-7; no clear D gene. The germline gives CDR1 LGHNA, CDR2 YSLEER. The length of the CDR3 is 14 residues. Trimming shortened V by 4 bases and J by 1 base, and 11 bases separated the two germline ends.

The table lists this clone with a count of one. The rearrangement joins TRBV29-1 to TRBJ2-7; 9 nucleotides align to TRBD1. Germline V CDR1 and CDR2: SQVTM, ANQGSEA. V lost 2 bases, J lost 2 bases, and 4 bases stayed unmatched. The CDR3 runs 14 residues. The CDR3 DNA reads TGCAGCGTTGAATTTACAGGGGGCACCTACGAGCAGTACTTC. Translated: CSVEFTGGTYEQYF.

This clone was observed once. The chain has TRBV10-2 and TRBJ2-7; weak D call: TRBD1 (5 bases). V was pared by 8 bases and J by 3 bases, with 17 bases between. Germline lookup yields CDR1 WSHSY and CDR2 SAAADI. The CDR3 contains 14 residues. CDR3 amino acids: CASSAMSRVYEQYF. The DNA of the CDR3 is TGCGCCAGCTCTGCTATGAGCAGGGTCTACGAGCAGTACTTC.

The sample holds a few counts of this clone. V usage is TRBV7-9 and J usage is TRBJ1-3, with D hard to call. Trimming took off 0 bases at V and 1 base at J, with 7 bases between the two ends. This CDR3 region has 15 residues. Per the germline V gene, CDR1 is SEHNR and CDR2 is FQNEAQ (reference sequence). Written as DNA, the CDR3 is TGTGCCAGCAGCTTAGCGAGAGAGTCTGGAAACACCATATATTTT. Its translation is CASSLARESGNTIYF.

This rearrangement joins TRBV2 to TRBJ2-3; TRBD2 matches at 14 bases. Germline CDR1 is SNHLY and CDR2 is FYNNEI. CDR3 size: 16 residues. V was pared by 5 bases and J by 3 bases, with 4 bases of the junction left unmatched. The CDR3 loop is CASSQGTSGSTDTQYF. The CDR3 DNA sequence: TGTGCCAGCAGTCAAGGGACTAGCGGGAGTACAGATACGCAGTATTTT.

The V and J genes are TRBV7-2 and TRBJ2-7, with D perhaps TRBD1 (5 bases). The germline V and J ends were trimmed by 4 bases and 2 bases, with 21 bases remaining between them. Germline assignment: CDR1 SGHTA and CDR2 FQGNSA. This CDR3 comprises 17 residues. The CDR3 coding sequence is TGTGCCAGCAGCTCAATAGGGGCGAATGGGGCAACCTACGAGCAGTACTTC. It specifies CASSSIGANGATYEQYF.

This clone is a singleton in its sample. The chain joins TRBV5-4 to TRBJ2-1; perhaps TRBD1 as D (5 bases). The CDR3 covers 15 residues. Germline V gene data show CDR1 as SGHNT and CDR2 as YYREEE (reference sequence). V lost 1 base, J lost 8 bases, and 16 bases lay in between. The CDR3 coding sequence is TGTGCCAGCAGCTTGAGGGGCTATCCCCTCCATGAGCAGTTCTTC. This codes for CASSLRGYPLHEQFF.

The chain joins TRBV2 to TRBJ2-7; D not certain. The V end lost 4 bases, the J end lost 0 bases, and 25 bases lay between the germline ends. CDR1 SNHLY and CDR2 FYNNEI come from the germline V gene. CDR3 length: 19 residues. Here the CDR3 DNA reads TGTGCCAGCAGTGCTAGTGAGGCCACCCACGCTCCTAGCTCCTACGAGCAGTACTTC. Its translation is CASSASEATHAPSSYEQYF.

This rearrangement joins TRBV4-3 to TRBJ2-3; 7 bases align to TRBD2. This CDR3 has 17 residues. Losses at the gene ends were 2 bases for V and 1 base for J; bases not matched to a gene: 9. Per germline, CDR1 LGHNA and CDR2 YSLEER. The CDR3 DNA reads TGCGCCAGCAGCCAATCTTGGCGGGAGAGGGGCACAGATACGCAGTATTTT. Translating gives CASSQSWRERGTDTQYF.

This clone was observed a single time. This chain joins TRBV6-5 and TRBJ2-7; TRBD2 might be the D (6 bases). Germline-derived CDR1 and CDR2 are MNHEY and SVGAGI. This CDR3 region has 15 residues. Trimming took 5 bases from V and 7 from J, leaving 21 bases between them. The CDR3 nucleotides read TGTGCCAGCAGTGCCAGGACTGGGGGGTGGAGGGAGCAGTACTTC. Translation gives CASSARTGGWREQYF.

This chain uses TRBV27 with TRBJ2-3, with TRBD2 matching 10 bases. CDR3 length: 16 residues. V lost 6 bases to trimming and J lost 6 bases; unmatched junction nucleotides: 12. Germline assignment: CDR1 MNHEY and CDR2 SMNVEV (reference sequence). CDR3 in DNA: TGTGCCAGCAGCCTCGGACTAGCGGACCCCCCGGATACGCAGTATTTT. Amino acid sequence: CASSLGLADPPDTQYF.

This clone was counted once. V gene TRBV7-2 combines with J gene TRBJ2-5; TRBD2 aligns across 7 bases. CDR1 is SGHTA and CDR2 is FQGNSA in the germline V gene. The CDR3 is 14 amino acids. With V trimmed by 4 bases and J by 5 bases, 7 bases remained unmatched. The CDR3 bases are TGTGCCAGCAGCTCCTCTAGCGGTGGGGAGACCCAGTACTTC. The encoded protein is CASSSSSGGETQYF.

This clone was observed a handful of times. CDR3 residues: CASSLDISGANVLTF. The CDR3, as DNA: TGCGCCAGCAGCTTGGACATCTCTGGGGCCAACGTCCTGACTTTC. The gene calls are TRBV5-1 and TRBJ2-6; D call uncertain. The V end was cut by 0 bases, the J end by 0 bases, with 4 bases between. This CDR3 region has 15 residues. Germline V gene sequence: CDR1 SGHRS, CDR2 YFSETQ.

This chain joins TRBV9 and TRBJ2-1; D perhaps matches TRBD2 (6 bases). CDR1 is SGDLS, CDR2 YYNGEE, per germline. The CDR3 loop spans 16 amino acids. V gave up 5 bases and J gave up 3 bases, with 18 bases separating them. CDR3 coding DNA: TGTGCCAGCAGTCTGCGGCGGGGTGGGTACTACAATGAGCAGTTCTTC. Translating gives CASSLRRGGYYNEQFF.